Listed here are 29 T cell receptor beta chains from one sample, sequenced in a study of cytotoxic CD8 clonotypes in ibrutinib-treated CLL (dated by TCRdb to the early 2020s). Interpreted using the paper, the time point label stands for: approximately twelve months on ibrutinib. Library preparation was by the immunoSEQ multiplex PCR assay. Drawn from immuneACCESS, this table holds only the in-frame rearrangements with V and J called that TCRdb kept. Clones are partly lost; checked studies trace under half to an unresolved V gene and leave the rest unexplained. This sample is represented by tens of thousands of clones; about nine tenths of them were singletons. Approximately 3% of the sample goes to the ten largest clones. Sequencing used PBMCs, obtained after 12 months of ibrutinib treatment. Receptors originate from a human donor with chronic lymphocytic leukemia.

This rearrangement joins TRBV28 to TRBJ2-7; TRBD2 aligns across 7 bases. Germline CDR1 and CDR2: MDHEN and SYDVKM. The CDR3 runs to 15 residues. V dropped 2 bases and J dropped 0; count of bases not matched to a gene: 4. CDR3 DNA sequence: TGTGCCAGCAGTTTAAGCGGGACTACCTCCTACGAGCAGTACTTC. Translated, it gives CASSLSGTTSYEQYF. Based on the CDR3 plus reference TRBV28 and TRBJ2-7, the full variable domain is DVKVTQSSRYLVKRTGEKVFLECVQDMDHENMFWYRQDPGLGLRLIYFSYDVKMKEKGDIPEGYSVSREKKERFSLILESASTNQTSMYLCASSLSGTTSYEQYFGPGTRLTVT.

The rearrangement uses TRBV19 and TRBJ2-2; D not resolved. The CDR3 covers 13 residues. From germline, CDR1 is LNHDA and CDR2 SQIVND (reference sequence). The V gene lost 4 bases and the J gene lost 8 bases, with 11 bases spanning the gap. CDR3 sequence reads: CASSTQTLGELFF. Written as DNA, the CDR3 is TGTGCCAGTAGTACCCAAACGTTGGGGGAGCTGTTTTTT.

This chain's CDR3 is CASSFLRQAQNTGELFF. The DNA of the CDR3 is TGCGCCAGCAGCTTTCTAAGACAGGCCCAGAACACCGGGGAGCTGTTTTTT. The chain is built from TRBV5-1 and TRBJ2-2, with D possibly TRBD1 on 6 matching bases. There are 17 residues in the CDR3. The germline V gene has CDR1 SGHRS and CDR2 YFSETQ. V lost 2 bases and J lost 1, with 15 bases in between.

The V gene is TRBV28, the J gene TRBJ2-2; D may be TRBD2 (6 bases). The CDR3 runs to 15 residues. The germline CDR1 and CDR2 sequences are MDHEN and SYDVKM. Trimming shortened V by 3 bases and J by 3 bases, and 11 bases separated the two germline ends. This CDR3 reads CASSLEGAYTGELFF. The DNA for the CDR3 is TGTGCCAGCAGTTTGGAGGGAGCCTACACCGGGGAGCTGTTTTTT.

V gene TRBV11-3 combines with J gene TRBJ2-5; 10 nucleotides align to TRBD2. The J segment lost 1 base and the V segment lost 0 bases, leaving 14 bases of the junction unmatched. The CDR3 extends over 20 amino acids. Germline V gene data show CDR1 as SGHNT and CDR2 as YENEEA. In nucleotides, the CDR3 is TGTGCCAGCAGCTTAGAACTGAGGTTCTTACTAGCGGGACGCCAAGAGACCCAGTACTTC. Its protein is CASSLELRFLLAGRQETQYF.

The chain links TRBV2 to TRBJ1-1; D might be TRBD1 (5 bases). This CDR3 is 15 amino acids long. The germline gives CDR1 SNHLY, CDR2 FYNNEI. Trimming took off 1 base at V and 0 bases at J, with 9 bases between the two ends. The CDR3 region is CASSEVNRMNTEAFF. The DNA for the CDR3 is TGTGCCAGCAGTGAAGTCAACAGGATGAACACTGAAGCTTTCTTT.

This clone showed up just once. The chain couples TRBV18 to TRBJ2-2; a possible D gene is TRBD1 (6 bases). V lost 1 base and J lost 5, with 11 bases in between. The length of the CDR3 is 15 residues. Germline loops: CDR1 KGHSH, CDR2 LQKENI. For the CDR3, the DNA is TGTGCCAGCTCACCACAACAGGGTGGAACCGGGGAGCTGTTTTTT. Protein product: CASSPQQGGTGELFF.

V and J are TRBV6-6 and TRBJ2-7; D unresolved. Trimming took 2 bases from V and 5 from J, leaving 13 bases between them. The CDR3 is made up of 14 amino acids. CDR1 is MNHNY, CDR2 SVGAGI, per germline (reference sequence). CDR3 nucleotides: TGTGCCAGCAGTTACCCCACGGCCCCTGACGAGCAGTACTTC. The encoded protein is CASSYPTAPDEQYF.

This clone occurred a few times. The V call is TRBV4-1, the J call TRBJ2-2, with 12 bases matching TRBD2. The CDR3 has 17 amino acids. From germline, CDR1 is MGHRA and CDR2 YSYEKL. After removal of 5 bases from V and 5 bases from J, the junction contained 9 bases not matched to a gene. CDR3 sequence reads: CASSGNLGTSGTGELFF. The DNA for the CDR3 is TGCGCCAGCAGCGGCAACCTCGGGACTAGCGGGACCGGGGAGCTGTTTTTT.

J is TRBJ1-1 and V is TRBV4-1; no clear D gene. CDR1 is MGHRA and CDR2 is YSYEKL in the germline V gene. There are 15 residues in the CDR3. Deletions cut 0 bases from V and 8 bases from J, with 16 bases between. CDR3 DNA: TGCGCCAGCAGCCAAGAAAGACCAAGCCCCAGGGAAGCTTTCTTT. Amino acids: CASSQERPSPREAFF.

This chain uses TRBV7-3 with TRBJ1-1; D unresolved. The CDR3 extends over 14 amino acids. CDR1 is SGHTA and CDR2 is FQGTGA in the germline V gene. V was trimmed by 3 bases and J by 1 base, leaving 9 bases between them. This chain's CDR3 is CASSLGRWNTEAFF. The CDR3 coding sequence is TGTGCCAGCAGCTTGGGTCGTTGGAACACTGAAGCTTTCTTT.

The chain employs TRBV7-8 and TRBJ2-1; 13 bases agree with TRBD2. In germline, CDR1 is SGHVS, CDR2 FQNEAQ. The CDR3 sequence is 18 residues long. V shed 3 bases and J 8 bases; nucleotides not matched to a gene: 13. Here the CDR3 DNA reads TGTGCCAGCAGCTTTCCCACCCGGACTAGCGGGAGATCCTATGAGCAGTTCTTC. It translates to CASSFPTRTSGRSYEQFF.

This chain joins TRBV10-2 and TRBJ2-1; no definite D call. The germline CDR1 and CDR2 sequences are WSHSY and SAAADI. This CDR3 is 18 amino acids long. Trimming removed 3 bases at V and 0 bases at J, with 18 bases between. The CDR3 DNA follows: TGCGCCAGCAGTGATGTTAATTCTTACTATTACTCCTACAATGAGCAGTTCTTC. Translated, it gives CASSDVNSYYYSYNEQFF.

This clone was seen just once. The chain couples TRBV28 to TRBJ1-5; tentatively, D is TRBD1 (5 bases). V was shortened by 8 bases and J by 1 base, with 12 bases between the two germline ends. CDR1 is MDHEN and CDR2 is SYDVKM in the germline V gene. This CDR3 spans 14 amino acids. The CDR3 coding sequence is TGTGCCAGCTATCCAGGGATAAGCAATCAGCCCCAGCATTTT. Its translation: CASYPGISNQPQHF.

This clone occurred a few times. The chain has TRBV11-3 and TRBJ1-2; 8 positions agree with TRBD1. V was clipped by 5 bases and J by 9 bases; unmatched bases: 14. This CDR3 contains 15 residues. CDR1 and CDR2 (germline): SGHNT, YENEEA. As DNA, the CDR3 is TGTGCCAGCAGCCCCCGCGACAGGGGCCGGGTGAGCTACACCTTC. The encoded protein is CASSPRDRGRVSYTF. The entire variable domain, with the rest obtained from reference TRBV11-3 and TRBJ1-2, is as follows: EAGVVQSPRYKIIEKKQPVAFWCNPISGHNTLYWYLQNLGQGPELLIRYENEEAVDDSQLPKDRFSAERLKGVDSTLKIQPAELGDSAVYLCASSPRDRGRVSYTFGSGTRLTVV.

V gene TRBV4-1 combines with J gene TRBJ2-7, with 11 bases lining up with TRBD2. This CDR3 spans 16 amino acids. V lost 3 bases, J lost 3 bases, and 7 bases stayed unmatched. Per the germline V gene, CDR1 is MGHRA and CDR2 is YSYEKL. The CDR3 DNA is TGCGCCAGCAGCCAGGGCCGACTAGCGGGAAGCTACGAGCAGTACTTC. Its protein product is CASSQGRLAGSYEQYF.

DNA for the CDR3: TGTGCCAGCAGCCTAGACAGGGGAGGTTCTGGCAATCAGCCCCAGCATTTT. Its translation: CASSLDRGGSGNQPQHF. The chain employs TRBV5-8 and TRBJ1-5; 8 bases fit TRBD1. CDR1 and CDR2 from the germline V gene are SGHTS and YDEGEE. The trim removed 4 bases at V and 2 bases at J, leaving 11 bases unmatched. The CDR3 consists of 17 residues.

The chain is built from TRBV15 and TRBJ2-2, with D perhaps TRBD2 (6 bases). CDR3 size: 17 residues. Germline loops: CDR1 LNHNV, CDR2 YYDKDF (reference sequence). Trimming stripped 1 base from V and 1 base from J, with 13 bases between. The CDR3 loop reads CATSRAAGFVNTGELFF. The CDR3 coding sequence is TGTGCCACCAGCAGAGCGGCGGGATTTGTGAACACCGGGGAGCTGTTTTTT.

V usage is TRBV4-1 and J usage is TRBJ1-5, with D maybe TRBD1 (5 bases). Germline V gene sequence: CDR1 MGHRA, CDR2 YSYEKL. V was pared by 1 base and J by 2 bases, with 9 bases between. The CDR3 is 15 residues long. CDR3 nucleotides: TGCGCCAGCAGCCAAGTAACCAGGGGCAATCAGCCCCAGCATTTT. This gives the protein CASSQVTRGNQPQHF.

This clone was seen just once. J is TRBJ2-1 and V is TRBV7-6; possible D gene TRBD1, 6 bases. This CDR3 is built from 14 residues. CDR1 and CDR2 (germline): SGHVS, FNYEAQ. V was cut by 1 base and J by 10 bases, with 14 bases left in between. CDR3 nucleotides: TGTGCCAGCAGCTTAGACCCCCGGACAGACGAGCAGTTCTTC. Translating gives CASSLDPRTDEQFF.

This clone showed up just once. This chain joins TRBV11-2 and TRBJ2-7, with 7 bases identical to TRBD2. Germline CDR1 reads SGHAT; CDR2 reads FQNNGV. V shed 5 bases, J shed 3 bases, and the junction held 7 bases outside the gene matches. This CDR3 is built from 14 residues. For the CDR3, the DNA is TGTGCCAGCAGCACATTCCTAGCGGACTACGAGCAGTACTTC. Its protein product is CASSTFLADYEQYF.

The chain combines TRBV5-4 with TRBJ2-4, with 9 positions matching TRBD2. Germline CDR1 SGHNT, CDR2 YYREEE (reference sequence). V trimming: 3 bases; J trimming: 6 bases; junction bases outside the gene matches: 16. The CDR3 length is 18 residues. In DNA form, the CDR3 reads TGTGCCAGCAGCTCGGCTAGCGGGACCCCGGTGGGGGTAAACATTCAGTACTTC. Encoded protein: CASSSASGTPVGVNIQYF.

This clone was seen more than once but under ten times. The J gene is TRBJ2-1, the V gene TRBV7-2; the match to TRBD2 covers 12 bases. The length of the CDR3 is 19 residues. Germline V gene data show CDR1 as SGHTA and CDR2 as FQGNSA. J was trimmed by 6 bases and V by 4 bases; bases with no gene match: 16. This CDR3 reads CASSSDGRGLAGGSNEQFF. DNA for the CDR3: TGTGCCAGCAGCTCGGACGGTAGGGGGCTAGCGGGAGGGAGCAATGAGCAGTTCTTC.

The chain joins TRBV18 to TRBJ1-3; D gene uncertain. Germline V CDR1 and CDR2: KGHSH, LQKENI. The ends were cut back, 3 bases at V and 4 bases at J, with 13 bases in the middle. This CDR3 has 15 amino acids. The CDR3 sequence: CASSPLWEAGNTIYF. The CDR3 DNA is TGTGCCAGCTCACCCCTTTGGGAGGCCGGAAACACCATATATTTT. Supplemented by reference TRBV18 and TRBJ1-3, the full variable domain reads NAGVMQNPRHLVRRRGQEARLRCSPMKGHSHVYWYRQLPEEGLKFMVYLQKENIIDESGMPKERFSAEFPKEGPSILRIQQVVRGDSAAYFCASSPLWEAGNTIYFGEGSWLTVV.

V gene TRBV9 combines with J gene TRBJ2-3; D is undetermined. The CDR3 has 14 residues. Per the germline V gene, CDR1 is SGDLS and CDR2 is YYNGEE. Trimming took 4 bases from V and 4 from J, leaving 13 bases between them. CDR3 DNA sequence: TGTGCCAGCAGCCCAAGACTGGGCGCAGATACGCAGTATTTT. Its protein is CASSPRLGADTQYF. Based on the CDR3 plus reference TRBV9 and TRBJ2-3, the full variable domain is DSGVTQTPKHLITATGQRVTLRCSPRSGDLSVYWYQQSLDQGLQFLIQYYNGEERAKGNILERFSAQQFPDLHSELNLSSLELGDSALYFCASSPRLGADTQYFGPGTRLTVL.

Here the CDR3 reads CASSPISSPTDTQYF. CDR3 DNA: TGCGCCAGCAGCCCTATATCCTCTCCCACAGATACGCAGTATTTT. This sequence joins TRBV4-1 and TRBJ2-3; D is unclear. Trimming removed 4 bases at V and 2 bases at J, with 13 bases between. Germline V gene lookup returns CDR1 MGHRA and CDR2 YSYEKL. CDR3 size: 15 residues.

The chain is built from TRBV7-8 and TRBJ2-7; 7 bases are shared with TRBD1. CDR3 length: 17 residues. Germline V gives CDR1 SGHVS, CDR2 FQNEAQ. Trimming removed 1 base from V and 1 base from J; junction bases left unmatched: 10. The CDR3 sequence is CASSLVDSGTDSYEQYF. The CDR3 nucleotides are TGTGCCAGCAGCTTAGTTGACTCCGGGACAGATTCCTACGAGCAGTACTTC.

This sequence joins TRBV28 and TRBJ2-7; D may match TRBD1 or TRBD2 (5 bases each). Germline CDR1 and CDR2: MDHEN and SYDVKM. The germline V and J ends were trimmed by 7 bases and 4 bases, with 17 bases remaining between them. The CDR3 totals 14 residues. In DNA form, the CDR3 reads TGTGCCAGCACCCCAGGGCCGCGGGCTTACGAGCAGTACTTC. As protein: CASTPGPRAYEQYF.

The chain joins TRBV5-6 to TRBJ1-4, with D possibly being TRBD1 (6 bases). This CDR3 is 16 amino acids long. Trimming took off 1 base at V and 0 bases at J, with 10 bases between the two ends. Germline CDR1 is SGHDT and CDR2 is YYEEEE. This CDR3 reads CASSLTGIATNEKLFF. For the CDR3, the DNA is TGTGCCAGCAGCTTGACAGGGATCGCAACTAATGAAAAACTGTTTTTT.